This TCR beta chain comes out of a study of identical twins. TCRdb passed the 5' RACE reads through MiXCR, listing each CDR3 protein once. Of 200,000 to 300,000 distinct CDR3 sequences in the sample, roughly a tenth were seen once. This clonotype was counted a few times. Its specificity is unknown. Study-wide results and caveats: The study found weaker excess twin sharing in beta out-of-frame sequences.

The ends lost 5 bases at V and 4 bases at J; junction bases unmatched: 7. Germline values: CDR1 DFQATT, CDR2 SNEGSKA (reference sequence). The CDR3 runs to 13 residues. Sequencing input: memory T cells sorted from blood. The chain combines TRBV20-1 with TRBJ1-2; 7 bases agree with TRBD1. The receptor's source is a man aged 50 to 60 in good health. The CDR3 coding sequence is TGCAGTGCTCGACAGGGCAGACGCTATGGCTACACCTTC. It codes for CSARQGRRYGYTF.